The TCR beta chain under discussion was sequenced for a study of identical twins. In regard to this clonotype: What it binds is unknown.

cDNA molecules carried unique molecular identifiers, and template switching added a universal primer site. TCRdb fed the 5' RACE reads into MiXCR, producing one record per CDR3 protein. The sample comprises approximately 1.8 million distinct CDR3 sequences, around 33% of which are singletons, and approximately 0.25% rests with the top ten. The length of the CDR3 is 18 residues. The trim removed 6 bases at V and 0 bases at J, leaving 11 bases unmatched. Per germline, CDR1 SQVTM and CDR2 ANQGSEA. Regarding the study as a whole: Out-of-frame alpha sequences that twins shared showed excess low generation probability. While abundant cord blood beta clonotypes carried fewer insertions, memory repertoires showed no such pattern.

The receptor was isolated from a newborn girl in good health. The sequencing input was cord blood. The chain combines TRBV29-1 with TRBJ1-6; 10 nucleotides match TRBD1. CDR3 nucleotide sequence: TGCAGCGTCCCCCGGGACAGGGGCGATAGCTCCTATAATTCACCCCTCCACTTT. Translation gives CSVPRDRGDSSYNSPLHF.